This TCR beta chain was captured in a study of T cell repertoires in cytomegalovirus infection. Study overall: Indications came from public TCR beta signatures; they pointed to CMV infection and to a matching HLA type.

Overall study findings and caveats: The ex vivo response was dominated by HLA-C-restricted CMV-specific TCR beta clonotypes. Summed frequency of public TCR beta families distinguished CMV carriers with the relevant HLA.

The CDR3 has 15 amino acids. Germline assignment: CDR1 SNHLY and CDR2 FYNNEI. V shed 5 bases, J shed 1 base, and the junction held 3 bases outside the gene matches. From the reads, TCRdb called clonotypes with MiXCR, one entry per CDR3 protein. The sample has some 200,000 distinct CDR3 sequences, about 21% seen once. This clonotype showed up just a few times. The antigen is unknown. The specimen was PBMCs. The sequence derives from a human donor in good health (CMV status not recorded). Some clones in this sample may be carry-over from other donors' samples. The gene calls are TRBV2 and TRBJ2-3, with 10 bases aligning to TRBD2. CDR3 nucleotide sequence: TGTGCCAGCAGTCCTCTAGCGGGAGGCACAGATACGCAGTATTTT. Its translation: CASSPLAGGTDTQYF.